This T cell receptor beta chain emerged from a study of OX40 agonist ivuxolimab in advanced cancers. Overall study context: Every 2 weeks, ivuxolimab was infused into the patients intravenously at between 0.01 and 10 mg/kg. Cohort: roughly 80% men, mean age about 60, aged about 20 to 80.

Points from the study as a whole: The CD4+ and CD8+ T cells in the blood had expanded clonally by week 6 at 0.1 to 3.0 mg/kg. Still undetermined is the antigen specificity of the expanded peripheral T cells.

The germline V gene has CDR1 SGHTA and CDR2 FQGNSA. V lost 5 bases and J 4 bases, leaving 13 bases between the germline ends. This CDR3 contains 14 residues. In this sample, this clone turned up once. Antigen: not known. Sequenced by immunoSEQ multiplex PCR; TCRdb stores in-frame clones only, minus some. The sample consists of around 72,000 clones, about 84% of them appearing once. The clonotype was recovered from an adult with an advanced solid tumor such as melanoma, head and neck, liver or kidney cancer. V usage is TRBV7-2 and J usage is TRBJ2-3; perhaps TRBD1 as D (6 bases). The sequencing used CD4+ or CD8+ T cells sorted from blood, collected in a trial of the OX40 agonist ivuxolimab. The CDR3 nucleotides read TGTGCCAGCAGCCCCCACTCAGGGGCAGATACGCAGTATTTT. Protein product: CASSPHSGADTQYF.